This TCR beta chain was obtained from a study of blood T cell repertoires in COVID-19 (dated by TCRdb to about 2020). Regarding the research as a whole: The collaborator samples originated in the United States, Italy and Spain and spanned the acute and convalescent phases of COVID-19. The prospective study material was composed of cDNA or gDNA derived from T cells, B-cell-depleted T cells, or PBMCs. Deeply sampled blood TCRbeta repertoires from subjects exposed to, actively infected with, or recovered from COVID-19 were included in the dataset. The repertoires were released in a freely available public database intended as a resource for research on the immune response to SARS-CoV-2. The samples were drawn from the first 160 participants of the ongoing ImmuneRACE study and from 1,200 or so subjects provided by 6 global collaborators. The sample metadata nearly always contained a de-identified subject ID, COVID-19 status, age in years and sex. Where available, HLA class I and class II types were taken from metadata supplied by the sample provider and were not determined by assay-based typing. Overall results and qualifications from the work: How much clinical and demographic metadata was included differed by source and by participant, and the metadata was provided uncurated.

As regards this clone: No cognate antigen has been identified for it. Per-base quality was not reported, and no clone a single base away is much larger than it.

Collaborating institutions collected whole blood in K2EDTA tubes following their own protocols. For TCRbeta analysis, collaborators shipped samples in one of three forms: frozen whole blood, isolated PBMCs, or DNA extracted from either of those sample types. The immunoSEQ Assay, a bias-controlled multiplex PCR, was used to amplify TCRbeta CDR3 regions from genomic DNA. The source study handled its data this way. The number of nucleated cells in each sample was estimated by amplification of reference gene primers within the assay. To quantify the absolute abundance of each unique TCRbeta CDR3 rearrangement, sequence reads were collapsed and filtered. Productive Simpson clonality was computed per sample as the square root of Simpson's diversity index over productive rearrangements. TCRdb provides this immuneACCESS table in a form limited to in-frame rearrangements. Some clones are lacking; in checked studies, under half of them reflect an unresolved V gene, and why the rest are absent is not known. D and trimming come from the DNA, and the V and J calls and clone size come from that table. Recorded for this sample are tens of thousands of clones; 85% to 90% of them occurred a single time. The top ten clones comprise 11% of the sample.

For CDR1 and CDR2, the germline V gene (reference sequence) lists LNHDA and SQIVND. Spanning cysteine to phenylalanine, the CDR3 consists of 14 amino acids. Only CDR3 DNA remains: 42 bases, in frame from the first base. At the junction V is shortened by 10 bases and J by 4 bases, with 18 bases in between. The chain links TRBV19 with TRBJ2-3, and TRBD2 may be the D gene, going by 6 matching bases. The TCR was taken from an older man with active or convalescent COVID-19. Sample: peripheral blood. The nucleotide sequence reads TGTGCCACCTCACCAGCGGGCCATTCAGATACGCAGTATTTT. Its protein reads: CATSPAGHSDTQYF.